Only a few counts were recorded for the clone carrying this TCR beta chain. Generation of bulk TCR libraries relied on previously described methods and listed TCR primers. TCRdb recomputed calls from the PCR reads with MiXCR, one row per CDR3 protein. The sample yields roughly 100,000 distinct CDR3 sequences, 35% seen once. The length of the CDR3 is 13 residues. V gave up 7 bases and J gave up 5 bases, with 14 bases separating them. Germline V lookup: CDR1 MNHEY, CDR2 SVGAGI. The data stem from a study of molecular identifiers for immune sequencing clone quantification. The chain is built from TRBV6-5 and TRBJ1-2, with a tentative D call TRBD1 (5 bases). What was sequenced was naive CD8+ T cells from blood, with Jurkat cell RNA spiked in. Subset reported: FACS-sorted CD8+CD4-CCR7+CD45RA+ naive T cells. The TCR originated in a human donor in good health. Some libraries in this study had Jurkat cell RNA spiked in. The CDR3 sequence: CASKYRGGYGYTF. The DNA for the CDR3 is TGTGCCAGCAAATATAGGGGCGGTTATGGCTACACCTTC.